This is a list of T cell receptor beta chains from one sample in a study of cytomegalovirus exposure and HLA in healthy donors. Profiling relied on immunoSEQ multiplex PCR, and the TCRdb table lists in-frame clones only, not all of them. The sample records 130,000 or so clones, 85% to 90% being singletons. Specimen: PBMCs. These TCRs come from a woman in her 30s in good health and CMV-seropositive. CDR3s include the opening cysteine and the closing phenylalanine or tryptophan. The D gene is left open where the match is weak. Some rows have no size entry. The others give once, few or many, or a class for an expanded clone.

abundance: few
j_gene: TRBJ1-2
v_gene: TRBV6-1
d_gene: .
CDR3aa: CASSTGSRYGCTF
CDR3nt: TGTGCCAGCAGTACAGGGTCGAGGTATGGCTGCACCTTC

abundance: .
j_gene: TRBJ1-3
v_gene: TRBV7-9
d_gene: .
CDR3aa: CSSSPGGENTIYF
CDR3nt: TGTTCCAGCAGCCCTGGCGGCGAAAACACCATATATTTT

abundance: .
j_gene: TRBJ1-5
v_gene: TRBV6-6
d_gene: TRBD1
CDR3aa: CASSWDRGVYQPQHF
CDR3nt: TGTGCCAGCAGTTGGGACAGGGGAGTTTACCAGCCCCAGCATTTT

abundance: .
j_gene: TRBJ1-5
v_gene: TRBV6-1
d_gene: .
CDR3aa: CASRRGWGNQPQHF
CDR3nt: TGTGCCAGCAGACGGGGGTGGGGCAATCAGCCCCAGCATTTT

abundance: .
j_gene: TRBJ1-2
v_gene: TRBV19
d_gene: .
CDR3aa: CASREGGYGYTF
CDR3nt: TGTGCCAGTAGGGAGGGCGGCTATGGCTACACCTTC

abundance: .
j_gene: TRBJ1-3
v_gene: TRBV4-2
d_gene: .
CDR3aa: CASSQDLGSRNTIYF
CDR3nt: TGTGCCAGCAGCCAAGATTTGGGGAGTAGGAACACCATATATTTT

abundance: .
j_gene: TRBJ2-1
v_gene: TRBV5-1
d_gene: .
CDR3aa: CASSLVAGAIYNEQFF
CDR3nt: TGCGCCAGCAGCTTGGTCGCGGGGGCAATCTACAATGAGCAGTTCTTC

abundance: .
j_gene: TRBJ1-5
v_gene: TRBV19
d_gene: TRBD1
CDR3aa: CASRQGTGNSNQPQHF
CDR3nt: TGTGCCAGTAGACAAGGGACAGGGAATAGCAATCAGCCCCAGCATTTT

abundance: .
j_gene: TRBJ2-2
v_gene: TRBV10-3
d_gene: .
CDR3aa: CAIGTLSTGELFF
CDR3nt: TGTGCCATAGGGACATTGTCCACCGGGGAGCTGTTTTTT

abundance: .
j_gene: TRBJ2-1
v_gene: TRBV9
d_gene: .
CDR3aa: CASSPPETGNEQFF
CDR3nt: TGTGCCAGCAGCCCCCCCGAGACTGGAAATGAGCAGTTCTTC

abundance: .
j_gene: TRBJ2-7
v_gene: TRBV7-6
d_gene: .
CDR3aa: CASSSGPYEQYF
CDR3nt: TGTGCCAGCAGCTCAGGCCCCTACGAGCAGTACTTC

abundance: .
j_gene: TRBJ2-5
v_gene: TRBV27
d_gene: .
CDR3aa: CASSLSQAGLETQYF
CDR3nt: TGTGCCAGCAGTTTATCACAGGCGGGGTTGGAGACCCAGTACTTC

abundance: .
j_gene: TRBJ2-3
v_gene: TRBV5-1
d_gene: TRBD2
CDR3aa: CASAYGGAPDTQYF
CDR3nt: TGCGCCAGCGCTTACGGGGGGGCCCCAGATACGCAGTATTTT

abundance: .
j_gene: TRBJ1-1
v_gene: TRBV10-2
d_gene: .
CDR3aa: CASSESTGAYTEAFF
CDR3nt: TGCGCCAGCAGTGAGTCGACTGGGGCGTACACTGAAGCTTTCTTT